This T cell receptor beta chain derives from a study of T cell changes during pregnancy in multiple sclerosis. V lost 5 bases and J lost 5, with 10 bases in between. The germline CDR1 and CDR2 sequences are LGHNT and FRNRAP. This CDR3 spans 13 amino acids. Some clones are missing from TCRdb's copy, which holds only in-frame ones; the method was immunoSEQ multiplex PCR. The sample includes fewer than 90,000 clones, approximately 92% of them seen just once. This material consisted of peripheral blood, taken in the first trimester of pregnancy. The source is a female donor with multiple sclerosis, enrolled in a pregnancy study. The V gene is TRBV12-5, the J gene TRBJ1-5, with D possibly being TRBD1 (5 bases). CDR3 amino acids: CASGPDIDQPQHF. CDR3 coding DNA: TGTGCTAGTGGTCCGGACATAGATCAGCCCCAGCATTTT. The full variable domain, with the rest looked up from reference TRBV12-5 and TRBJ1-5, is DARVTQTPRHKVTEMGQEVTMRCQPILGHNTVFWYRQTMMQGLELLAYFRNRAPLDDSGMPKDRFSAEMPDATLATLKIQPSEPRDSAVYFCASGPDIDQPQHFGDGTRLSIL.